Shown below are 25 T cell receptor beta chains from a single sample sequenced in a study of PD-1 blockade in classical Hodgkin lymphoma. The time point here: cycle 4 day 1 (C4D1), after five to seven weeks of nivolumab. Each of the patients experienced relapse following autologous stem cell transplantation, and their brentuximab vedotin exposure differed. Using immunoSEQ multiplex PCR, the repertoire was profiled, and TCRdb retains in-frame clones only, with some absent. Here the sample spans under 130,000 clones, about nine tenths being singletons. The input for sequencing was peripheral blood mononuclear cells (PBMCs), taken before the fourth cycle of nivolumab. These receptors originate from a human donor with classical Hodgkin lymphoma.

This clone was picked up one time. The chain joins TRBV7-2 to TRBJ2-5; D tentatively fits TRBD1 or TRBD2 (6 bases each). V lost 5 bases to trimming and J lost 5 bases, with 18 bases between them. CDR1 and CDR2 (germline): SGHTA, FQGNSA. The CDR3 sequence is 15 residues long. The CDR3 is CASSPQGGGRETQYF. For the CDR3, the DNA is TGTGCCAGCAGCCCTCAAGGTGGGGGGCGGGAGACCCAGTACTTC.

The sample holds a few counts of this clone. The V call is TRBV28, the J call TRBJ1-1; a weak D match, TRBD1 (5 bases). Germline V lookup: CDR1 MDHEN, CDR2 SYDVKM. Trimming removed 3 bases from V and 4 bases from J, with 15 bases in between. The CDR3 extends over 15 amino acids. The CDR3, as DNA: TGTGCCAGCAGTTTCAGTGGAGGGGTGGTCACTGAAGCTTTCTTT. Amino acid sequence: CASSFSGGVVTEAFF.

The chain is built from TRBV19 and TRBJ2-1; 13 bases fit TRBD2. CDR3 size: 15 residues. V lost 4 bases to trimming and J lost 6 bases; unmatched junction nucleotides: 3. The germline V gene has CDR1 LNHDA and CDR2 SQIVND (reference sequence). This CDR3 is CASSKGLAGINEQFF. CDR3 DNA: TGTGCCAGTAGTAAGGGACTAGCGGGAATCAATGAGCAGTTCTTC.

The chain employs TRBV4-3 and TRBJ1-2, with 7 positions matching TRBD1. Germline CDR1 is LGHNA and CDR2 is YSLEER. The length of the CDR3 is 15 residues. V gave up 4 bases and J gave up 8 bases; unmatched junction bases: 13. CDR3: CASSPSTGTPGGYTF. For the CDR3, the DNA is TGCGCCAGCAGCCCCTCGACAGGGACACCCGGAGGCTACACCTTC.

The chain has TRBV27 and TRBJ2-5; a possible D gene is TRBD1 (6 bases). CDR1 is MNHEY and CDR2 is SMNVEV in the germline V gene (reference sequence). CDR3 length: 15 residues. Trimming pared 7 bases from V and 1 base from J, leaving 16 bases between. For the CDR3, the DNA is TGTGCCAGCATACGGGACACGAGTTCCCAAGAGACCCAGTACTTC. Its translation: CASIRDTSSQETQYF.

The CDR3 region has the DNA TGTGCCAGCAGCCGGCGTAATGAAAAACTGTTTTTT. It translates to CASSRRNEKLFF. The chain combines TRBV28 with TRBJ1-4; no clear D gene. Germline CDR1 and CDR2: MDHEN and SYDVKM. This CDR3 spans 12 amino acids. The V end lost 6 bases, the J end lost 4 bases, and 6 bases lay between the germline ends.

This chain uses TRBV30 with TRBJ2-7; 12 bases match TRBD2. CDR1 and CDR2 (germline): GTSNPN, SVGIG (reference sequence). V was clipped by 7 bases and J by 2 bases; unmatched bases: 3. CDR3 length: 13 amino acids. The CDR3 sequence: CAYRTSGTYEQYF. Here the CDR3 DNA reads TGTGCCTACCGGACTAGCGGGACCTACGAGCAGTACTTC. Full variable domain (missing parts from reference TRBV30 and TRBJ2-7): SQTIHQWPATLVQPVGSPLSLECTVEGTSNPNLYWYRQAAGRGLQLLFYSVGIGQISSEVPQNLSASRPQDRQFILSSKKLLLSDSGFYLCAYRTSGTYEQYFGPGTRLTVT.

The chain is built from TRBV27 and TRBJ2-1, with 11 bases lining up with TRBD2. J lost 6 bases, V lost 3 bases, and 7 bases had no gene match. From germline, CDR1 is MNHEY and CDR2 SMNVEV (reference sequence). CDR3 length: 16 amino acids. The CDR3 region is CASSFYVAGGINEQFF. Here the CDR3 DNA reads TGTGCCAGCAGTTTTTACGTAGCGGGAGGGATCAATGAGCAGTTCTTC.

The gene calls are TRBV30 and TRBJ1-1; the match to TRBD1 covers 7 bases. The V gene end was trimmed by 4 bases and the J gene end by 0 bases; junction bases not matched to a gene: 5. Germline assignment: CDR1 GTSNPN and CDR2 SVGIG (reference sequence). This CDR3 is built from 14 residues. CDR3 DNA sequence: TGTGCCTGGACCGCGGACAGGCTGAACACTGAAGCTTTCTTT. Residues: CAWTADRLNTEAFF.

The CDR3 region has the DNA TGTGCCGCCCGGGAGCCCTACAATGAGCAGTTCTTC. Translated, it gives CAAREPYNEQFF. The rearrangement links TRBV6-6 to TRBJ2-1; possible D gene TRBD2, 6 bases. Germline CDR1 MNHNY, CDR2 SVGAGI (reference sequence). The V end lost 11 bases, the J end lost 2 bases, and 10 bases lay between the germline ends. The CDR3 spans 12 residues.

V gene TRBV6-9 combines with J gene TRBJ2-5; D remains ambiguous. Trimming pared 1 base from V and 5 bases from J, leaving 17 bases between. From germline, CDR1 is MNHGY and CDR2 SVAAGI. The CDR3 is made up of 16 amino acids. Written as DNA, the CDR3 is TGTGCCAGCAGTTATTGGGTCGGGCCGATATATGAGACCCAGTACTTC. Amino acid sequence: CASSYWVGPIYETQYF.

The V gene is TRBV27, the J gene TRBJ2-2; D not resolved. Trimming cost V 0 bases and J 0 bases, with 8 bases left between them. This CDR3 spans 16 amino acids. Germline V gives CDR1 MNHEY, CDR2 SMNVEV (reference sequence). The CDR3 is CASSLSYSSNTGELFF. The CDR3 region has the DNA TGTGCCAGCAGTTTATCGTACAGCTCGAACACCGGGGAGCTGTTTTTT.

V and J are TRBV27 and TRBJ2-7; D gene unclear. Germline values: CDR1 MNHEY, CDR2 SMNVEV (reference sequence). Trimming took 9 bases from V and 3 from J, leaving 12 bases between them. The CDR3 runs 12 residues. The DNA for the CDR3 is TGTGCCAGTCGGACCGCCGGCTACGAGCAGTACTTC. Amino acid sequence: CASRTAGYEQYF.

The chain links TRBV5-1 to TRBJ1-5; no firm D call. CDR3 size: 13 residues. Germline CDR1 SGHRS, CDR2 YFSETQ. The V end lost 0 bases, the J end lost 5 bases, and 6 bases lay between the germline ends. The CDR3 loop reads CASSLALDQPQHF. The CDR3 nucleotides read TGCGCCAGCAGCTTGGCCTTAGATCAGCCCCAGCATTTT.

The chain has TRBV4-1 and TRBJ2-1; either TRBD1 or TRBD2 may supply D (5 bases each). The CDR3 extends over 17 amino acids. The V gene lost 2 bases and the J gene lost 2 bases, with 16 bases spanning the gap. Looked up from germline, CDR1 is MGHRA and CDR2 is YSYEKL. This chain's CDR3 is CASSQFLGTRAYNEQFF. The CDR3 nucleotides are TGCGCCAGCAGCCAATTTCTCGGGACCCGCGCCTACAATGAGCAGTTCTTC.

The chain links TRBV6-1 to TRBJ1-5, with a weak D call TRBD1 (5 bases). The germline gives CDR1 MNHNS, CDR2 SASEGT. The germline V and J ends were trimmed by 6 bases and 0 bases, with 12 bases remaining between them. This CDR3 spans 15 amino acids. The CDR3 sequence is CASRRSGNSNQPQHF. The CDR3 nucleotides are TGTGCCAGCAGGCGGTCAGGGAATAGCAATCAGCCCCAGCATTTT.

The chain employs TRBV7-9 and TRBJ2-3; 14 nucleotides align to TRBD2. The germline V gene encodes CDR1 SEHNR and CDR2 FQNEAQ (reference sequence). The trim removed 5 bases at V and 4 bases at J, leaving 11 bases unmatched. The CDR3 totals 18 residues. CDR3 protein: CASSPGTSGSKGADTQYF. The DNA of the CDR3 is TGTGCCAGCAGCCCTGGGACTAGCGGGAGTAAAGGAGCAGATACGCAGTATTTT.

The rearrangement joins TRBV19 to TRBJ1-2, with 7 bases matching TRBD1. CDR1 and CDR2 (germline): LNHDA, SQIVND (reference sequence). There are 15 residues in the CDR3. The junction had 4 bases not matched to a gene; V was cut back by 1 base and J by 2 bases. Here the CDR3 DNA reads TGTGCCAGTAGTATAGCAAGGGGACAGAACTATGGCTACACCTTC. Translating it yields CASSIARGQNYGYTF.

This clone was seen once. This chain uses TRBV27 with TRBJ1-1; no reliable D call. The CDR3 contains 11 residues. V lost 7 bases, J lost 7 bases, and 10 bases lay in between. Germline V gene data show CDR1 as MNHEY and CDR2 as SMNVEV (reference sequence). CDR3: CASNDGFEAFF. Here the CDR3 DNA reads TGTGCCAGCAATGATGGCTTTGAAGCTTTCTTT.

The rearrangement links TRBV27 to TRBJ2-3, with TRBD1 identical over 8 bases. Per germline, CDR1 MNHEY and CDR2 SMNVEV (reference sequence). Trimming took 3 bases from V and 4 from J; bases not matched to a gene: 3. CDR3 length equals 14 residues. The CDR3 DNA reads TGTGCCAGCAGTTTCGCAGGGGGCGCAGATACGCAGTATTTT. It codes for CASSFAGGADTQYF.

The V gene is TRBV13, the J gene TRBJ2-1, with 12 bases lining up with TRBD2. The CDR3 is 15 amino acids. V lost 5 bases to trimming and J lost 8 bases; unmatched junction nucleotides: 7. Germline V gene sequence: CDR1 PRHDT, CDR2 FYEKMQ (reference sequence). The CDR3 nucleotides read TGTGCCAGCAGCACCCGACTAGCGGGAGACTATGAGCAGTTCTTC. It codes for CASSTRLAGDYEQFF.

The chain recombines TRBV7-2 with TRBJ1-4; D uncertain. Trimming shortened V by 4 bases and J by 1 base, and 4 bases separated the two germline ends. Germline-derived CDR1 and CDR2 are SGHTA and FQGNSA. The CDR3 runs 13 residues. Written as DNA, the CDR3 is TGTGCCAGCAGCTCGCAAACTAATGAAAAACTGTTTTTT. This encodes CASSSQTNEKLFF.

The gene calls are TRBV29-1 and TRBJ2-1; D unclear. Germline CDR1 reads SQVTM; CDR2 reads ANQGSEA. The CDR3 consists of 12 residues. Trimming cost V 4 bases and J 4 bases, with 8 bases left between them. The CDR3 sequence: CSVVGIYNEQFF. The CDR3 coding sequence is TGCAGCGTTGTTGGTATTTACAATGAGCAGTTCTTC.

This clone counts as medium-sized. The CDR3 bases are TGTGCCAGCAGCTTATATTTTGGCGGGTTGGGCGATAATAATGAGCAGTTCTTC. Translation: CASSLYFGGLGDNNEQFF. The V and J genes are TRBV11-2 and TRBJ2-1; possible D gene TRBD2, 5 bases. The CDR3 totals 18 residues. From germline, CDR1 is SGHAT and CDR2 FQNNGV. Trimming shortened V by 2 bases and J by 7 bases, and 24 bases separated the two germline ends.

V and J are TRBV25-1 and TRBJ2-5, with 8 bases lining up with TRBD2. Unmatched junction bases numbered 14, after V lost 6 bases and J lost 5 bases. Germline CDR1 reads MGHDK; CDR2 reads SYGVNS. The CDR3 totals 16 residues. The CDR3 region has the DNA TGTGCCAGCAGCACCGGGGGTAGCGGGAAGGGGGAGACCCAGTACTTC. Translated: CASSTGGSGKGETQYF.